The 29 T cell receptor beta chains presented below share a single source sample, sequenced in a study of blood T cell repertoires in COVID-19 (TCRdb year 2020). The library was prepared using the immunoSEQ multiplex PCR assay. Imported from immuneACCESS, the table was reduced by TCRdb to in-frame sequences with V and J called. These copies leave out some clones; in studies compared against another copy, an unresolved V gene accounts for under half, and the cause of the remainder is not known. The sample has about 94,000 clones on record, 80% to 85% of them singletons. The top ten clonotypes cover roughly 6.2% of the sample. Sequencing was done on a sample of peripheral blood. These receptors came from a man aged 55 to 70 with acute or convalescent COVID-19.

The V and J genes are TRBV9 and TRBJ2-1, with D perhaps TRBD1 (5 bases). V was cut by 0 bases and J by 0 bases, with 7 bases left in between. Germline values: CDR1 SGDLS, CDR2 YYNGEE. The CDR3 loop spans 15 amino acids. As DNA, the CDR3 is TGTGCCAGCAGCGTAGGACAGAGCTCCTACAATGAGCAGTTCTTC. This gives the protein CASSVGQSSYNEQFF.

The chain joins TRBV23-1 to TRBJ1-6; 7 nucleotides match TRBD1. TRBV23-1 carries the ORF label, with uncertain function. CDR3 length: 17 amino acids. With V trimmed by 0 bases and J by 8 bases, 10 bases remained unmatched. The CDR3 nucleotides are TGCGCCAGCAGTCAATCAGGCCTTGGGACAGAACATTCACCCCTCCACTTT. It is translated as CASSQSGLGTEHSPLHF.

The genes are TRBV5-6 and TRBJ1-2, with D perhaps matching TRBD1 (5 bases). Germline CDR1 and CDR2: SGHDT and YYEEEE. V lost 0 bases to trimming and J lost 0 bases, with 9 bases between them. The CDR3 is made up of 15 amino acids. The CDR3 sequence is CASSLALTANYGYTF. The CDR3 DNA follows: TGTGCCAGCAGCTTGGCCCTGACAGCTAACTATGGCTACACCTTC.

The chain couples TRBV6-2 or TRBV6-3 to TRBJ2-7, with 10 bases aligning to TRBD1. This CDR3 has 15 amino acids. The V gene's germline CDR1 is MNHEY and CDR2 SVGEGT. Trimming removed 1 base from V and 7 bases from J; junction bases left unmatched: 7. CDR3 loop: CASSYWGQGTGEQYF. DNA for the CDR3: TGTGCCAGCAGTTACTGGGGACAGGGGACGGGTGAGCAGTACTTC.

The CDR3: CASSMREFTEAFF. CDR3 in DNA: TGTGCCAGTAGTATGAGGGAATTCACTGAAGCTTTCTTT. The chain recombines TRBV19 with TRBJ1-1; D call uncertain. The CDR3 has 13 amino acids. V lost 3 bases to trimming and J lost 4 bases, with 9 bases between them. Germline V gene data show CDR1 as LNHDA and CDR2 as SQIVND (reference sequence).

The chain joins TRBV10-2 to TRBJ1-6; 7 bases fit TRBD1. The CDR3 spans 17 residues. The germline CDR1 and CDR2 sequences are WSHSY and SAAADI. V trimming: 5 bases; J trimming: 9 bases; junction bases outside the gene matches: 16. CDR3 sequence reads: CASSLPRGGAGGSPLHF. The CDR3 region has the DNA TGCGCCAGCAGTCTACCCCGAGGGGGCGCGGGTGGTTCACCCCTCCACTTT.

The chain carries TRBV6-6 and TRBJ2-7; no clear D. Trimming shortened V by 6 bases and J by 1 base, and 7 bases separated the two germline ends. This CDR3 is built from 12 residues. CDR1 and CDR2 (germline): MNHNY, SVGAGI (reference sequence). This CDR3 is CASSSGSYEQYF. CDR3 DNA sequence: TGTGCCAGCAGCTCAGGATCCTACGAGCAGTACTTC.

This chain links TRBV5-6 with TRBJ1-1; D not certain. The CDR3 loop spans 15 amino acids. V lost 2 bases and J 1 base, leaving 12 bases between the germline ends. In germline, CDR1 is SGHDT, CDR2 YYEEEE. The CDR3 DNA sequence: TGTGCCAGCAGCTTCAAGACTGCTCGGAACACTGAAGCTTTCTTT. Its protein product is CASSFKTARNTEAFF.

The J gene is TRBJ2-1, the V gene TRBV7-3, with 7 bases matching TRBD1. CDR3 length: 13 residues. Trimming took 2 bases from V and 8 from J; bases not matched to a gene: 3. Germline V lookup: CDR1 SGHTA, CDR2 FQGTGA. The CDR3 DNA is TGTGCCAGCAGCTTACAACAGGGGTATGAGCAGTTCTTC. Its translation: CASSLQQGYEQFF.

This clone was detected only a few times. The chain carries TRBV6-1 and TRBJ1-3; D call uncertain. V gave up 3 bases and J gave up 4 bases, with 4 bases separating them. There are 12 residues in the CDR3. Germline CDR1 MNHNS, CDR2 SASEGT. CDR3 amino acids: CASSDLGNTIYF. For the CDR3, the DNA is TGTGCCAGCAGTGATCTGGGAAACACCATATATTTT.

This rearrangement joins TRBV25-1 to TRBJ1-2; TRBD1 is a possible D gene (5 bases). The CDR3 has 16 residues. Germline assignment: CDR1 MGHDK and CDR2 SYGVNS. Between the trimmed V and J ends, which lost 5 bases and 6 bases, there was a span of 22 bases. CDR3 DNA sequence: TGTGCCAGCAGTCTTGGTGTTGGACAAGGTTTTAATGGCTACACCTTC. Its protein product is CASSLGVGQGFNGYTF.

V usage is TRBV6-5 and J usage is TRBJ1-6; tentatively, D is TRBD1 (5 bases). Trimming took off 5 bases at V and 7 bases at J, with 15 bases between the two ends. CDR1 is MNHEY, CDR2 SVGAGI, per germline. This CDR3 spans 15 amino acids. The CDR3 region has the DNA TGTGCCAGCAGTACGAGCCCGCGACAGAATTCACCCCTCCACTTT. It codes for CASSTSPRQNSPLHF.

CDR3: CASTPRPGQGTGEQYF. DNA of the CDR3: TGTGCCAGCACCCCACGGCCGGGACAGGGGACGGGCGAGCAGTACTTC. V usage is TRBV27 and J usage is TRBJ2-7; 10 bases align to TRBD1. The CDR3 has 16 amino acids. Germline CDR1 MNHEY, CDR2 SMNVEV (reference sequence). The trim removed 7 bases at V and 6 bases at J, leaving 15 bases unmatched.

This clone was detected only once. The V and J genes are TRBV5-6 and TRBJ2-5; possible D gene TRBD1, 6 bases. With 3 bases removed from V and 5 bases from J, the gap between germline ends came to 11 bases. The CDR3 totals 13 residues. The germline V gene has CDR1 SGHDT and CDR2 YYEEEE. CDR3: CASSYTGWETQYF. CDR3 nucleotide sequence: TGTGCCAGCAGCTATACAGGGTGGGAGACCCAGTACTTC.

V is TRBV30 and J is TRBJ1-2; D is ambiguous. In germline, CDR1 is GTSNPN, CDR2 SVGIG (reference sequence). The CDR3 totals 11 residues. V lost 1 base and J 8 bases, leaving 8 bases between the germline ends. CDR3 coding DNA: TGTGCCTGGAGTGGGCAGATCGGCTACACCTTC. The encoded protein is CAWSGQIGYTF.

This chain uses TRBV18 with TRBJ1-1; 10 nucleotides align to TRBD1. Looked up from germline, CDR1 is KGHSH and CDR2 is LQKENI. Germline trimming cut 2 bases from V and 4 bases from J; bases unmatched to any gene: 7. CDR3 length equals 16 residues. CDR3 bases: TGTGCCAGCTCACCAGTGGGACAGGGGATGGGCACTGAAGCTTTCTTT. It yields the protein CASSPVGQGMGTEAFF.

The chain employs TRBV13 and TRBJ1-2; 10 positions match TRBD1. Germline trimming cut 5 bases from V and 7 bases from J; bases unmatched to any gene: 10. CDR1 is PRHDT and CDR2 is FYEKMQ in the germline V gene (reference sequence). This CDR3 is built from 15 residues. CDR3 sequence (DNA): TGTGCCAGCAGCCACCGAGGGACAGGGGTCTTTGGCTACACCTTC. Encoded protein: CASSHRGTGVFGYTF.

CDR3: CASSPNRGLRNYGYTF. DNA of the CDR3: TGTGCCAGCAGTCCTAACAGGGGTCTCCGTAACTATGGCTACACCTTC. The chain has TRBV27 and TRBJ1-2; 7 bases are shared with TRBD1. The CDR3 is 16 residues long. Germline CDR1 is MNHEY and CDR2 is SMNVEV (reference sequence). V was pared by 5 bases and J by 1 base, with 10 bases of the junction left unmatched.

A word on this clone: At one end, the junction sequence differs from germline, possibly due to a read error. V is TRBV29-1 and J is TRBJ1-2; a possible D gene is TRBD1 (5 bases). The CDR3 runs to 12 residues. The V gene's germline CDR1 is SQVTM and CDR2 ANQGSEA. The CDR3: CSVEGAGHGYTF. The CDR3 DNA reads as TGCAGCGTGGAAGGGGCAGGGCATGGCTACACCTTC.

This chain joins TRBV6-5 and TRBJ2-3, with D maybe TRBD2 (7 bases). CDR1 is MNHEY, CDR2 SVGAGI, per germline. V lost 0 bases and J lost 1, with 8 bases in between. The CDR3 has 15 residues. The CDR3 nucleotides read TGTGCCAGCAGTTACTCAGGGGGGGGCACAGATACGCAGTATTTT. It yields the protein CASSYSGGGTDTQYF.

V usage is TRBV7-2 and J usage is TRBJ2-7; D is unclear. The germline V gene has CDR1 SGHTA and CDR2 FQGNSA. The CDR3 covers 14 residues. The V end was cut by 1 base, the J end by 4 bases, with 11 bases between. CDR3 amino acids: CASSLDNIVYEQYF. For the CDR3, the DNA is TGTGCCAGCAGCTTAGATAATATAGTATACGAGCAGTACTTC.

Only one count was recorded for this clone. The rearrangement uses TRBV7-8 and TRBJ1-3; 9 nucleotides agree with TRBD1. Germline lookup yields CDR1 SGHVS and CDR2 FQNEAQ. The CDR3 runs to 18 residues. The trim removed 3 bases at V and 1 base at J, leaving 10 bases unmatched. CDR3 loop: CASSFRGRTGVSGNTIYF. CDR3 nucleotides: TGTGCCAGCAGCTTTCGAGGCCGGACAGGGGTATCTGGAAACACCATATATTTT.

V is TRBV10-1 and J is TRBJ1-5; perhaps TRBD1 as D (6 bases). CDR1 and CDR2 (germline): WNHNN, SYGVQD (reference sequence). Trimming removed 10 bases at V and 0 bases at J, with 40 bases between. CDR3 length: 23 residues. The DNA of the CDR3 is TGCGCCAACCATATAACCTTGGATATATCCCCCCCGAGACAGGAGTATAGCAATCAGCCCCAGCATTTT. This translates into CANHITLDISPPRQEYSNQPQHF.

V usage is TRBV30 and J usage is TRBJ2-3; D uncertain. Per the germline V gene, CDR1 is GTSNPN and CDR2 is SVGIG (reference sequence). Deletions cut 2 bases from V and 6 bases from J, with 9 bases between. The CDR3 spans 12 residues. CDR3 protein: CAWSTAADTQYF. CDR3 in DNA: TGTGCCTGGAGTACAGCTGCGGATACGCAGTATTTT.

This sequence joins TRBV3-1 (or the pseudogene TRBV3-2) and TRBJ2-3, with 14 nucleotides matching TRBD2. Trimming at V came to 2 bases and at J to 2 bases, leaving 3 bases not matched to a gene. CDR1 LGHDT and CDR2 YNNKEL come from the germline V gene (reference sequence). CDR3 size: 17 residues. In DNA, the CDR3 is TGTGCCAGCAGCCAACCGGGACTAGCGGGGGTCACAGATACGCAGTATTTT. Amino acids: CASSQPGLAGVTDTQYF.

The chain joins TRBV28 to TRBJ2-7; D gene uncertain. Trimming took off 4 bases at V and 4 bases at J, with 5 bases between the two ends. The CDR3 is 11 residues long. CDR1 and CDR2 (germline): MDHEN, SYDVKM. This CDR3 reads CASSSPYEQYF. CDR3 in DNA: TGTGCCAGCAGTTCCCCGTACGAGCAGTACTTC.

The gene calls are TRBV9 and TRBJ2-1, with 14 bases that match TRBD2. This CDR3 has 19 amino acids. Germline loops: CDR1 SGDLS, CDR2 YYNGEE. V lost 2 bases, J lost 0 bases, and 7 bases stayed unmatched. CDR3 residues: CASSVRTSGGISSYNEQFF. As DNA, the CDR3 is TGTGCCAGCAGCGTGCGGACTAGCGGGGGGATCAGCTCCTACAATGAGCAGTTCTTC.

The chain links TRBV19 to TRBJ1-5, with 7 positions matching TRBD1. Germline CDR1 and CDR2: LNHDA and SQIVND (reference sequence). V lost 3 bases to trimming and J lost 9 bases; unmatched junction nucleotides: 8. The CDR3 sequence is 14 residues long. The CDR3 nucleotides are TGTGCCAGTAGTATGGGCAGGGGGGATTTGCCCCAGCATTTT. The encoded protein is CASSMGRGDLPQHF.

The V call is TRBV19, the J call TRBJ1-6, with 7 bases lining up with TRBD1. The CDR3 totals 15 residues. V was pared by 5 bases and J by 12 bases, with 13 bases of the junction left unmatched. Germline CDR1 is LNHDA and CDR2 is SQIVND (reference sequence). The CDR3: CASSVPGQIFEPLHF. The CDR3 nucleotides read TGTGCCAGTAGTGTTCCGGGACAGATTTTCGAACCCCTCCACTTT.